A selection of T cell receptor beta chains follows, all from one sample in a study of cytomegalovirus exposure and HLA in healthy donors. The table came from immunoSEQ multiplex PCR; TCRdb's copy has only in-frame clones and leaves some out. The sample contains roughly 110,000 clones, over 75% of which appear only once. Sequenced input: PBMCs. Receptors originate from a man aged 35 to 55 in good health and CMV-seropositive. Both conserved end residues are part of each CDR3. The D gene is left open where the match is weak. Only part of the rows carry a size: once, few, many, or a class if the clone is expanded.

d_call: NA; v_call: TRBV5-1; j_call: TRBJ2-7; clone_size: NA; cdr3_aa: CASSLQGSSYEQYF; cdr3_nt: TGCGCCAGCAGTCTGCAGGGGAGCTCCTACGAGCAGTACTTC
d_call: TRBD2; v_call: TRBV10-3; j_call: TRBJ2-1; clone_size: NA; cdr3_aa: CAISEPTDGRPNEQFF; cdr3_nt: TGTGCCATCAGTGAGCCCACCGACGGGAGGCCCAATGAGCAGTTCTTC
d_call: TRBD1; v_call: TRBV2; j_call: TRBJ1-4; clone_size: NA; cdr3_aa: CASNLQGATNEKLFF; cdr3_nt: TGTGCCAGCAATCTTCAGGGGGCAACTAATGAAAAACTGTTTTTT
d_call: NA; v_call: TRBV20-1; j_call: TRBJ1-4; clone_size: NA; cdr3_aa: CSARIREKLFF; cdr3_nt: TGCAGTGCTAGAATCCGGGAAAAACTGTTTTTT
d_call: NA; v_call: TRBV4-2; j_call: TRBJ1-6; clone_size: NA; cdr3_aa: CASSQDGGGHNSPLHF; cdr3_nt: TGTGCCAGCAGCCAAGATGGGGGGGGGCATAATTCACCCCTCCACTTT
d_call: NA; v_call: TRBV5-6; j_call: TRBJ2-2; clone_size: NA; cdr3_aa: CASSLGSGSGRGLVGELFF; cdr3_nt: TGTGCCAGCAGCTTGGGTTCTGGCAGCGGTCGTGGGTTGGTCGGGGAGCTGTTTTTT
d_call: NA; v_call: TRBV9; j_call: TRBJ2-5; clone_size: few; cdr3_aa: CASSVEAQVETQYF; cdr3_nt: TGTGCCAGCAGCGTAGAGGCCCAGGTGGAGACCCAGTACTTC
d_call: NA; v_call: TRBV4-1; j_call: TRBJ2-4; clone_size: NA; cdr3_aa: CASSQDWGDLGNSQYF; cdr3_nt: TGCGCCAGCAGCCAAGATTGGGGGGACCTCGGAAACAGTCAGTACTTC
d_call: TRBD2; v_call: TRBV7-2; j_call: TRBJ2-3; clone_size: NA; cdr3_aa: CASSLLRTSRVGDTQYF; cdr3_nt: TGTGCCAGCAGCTTATTGAGGACTAGCAGAGTGGGAGATACGCAGTATTTT
d_call: TRBD2; v_call: TRBV29-1; j_call: TRBJ2-1; clone_size: few; cdr3_aa: CSVALTSGANEQFF; cdr3_nt: TGCAGCGTTGCGTTGACTAGCGGGGCGAATGAGCAGTTCTTC
d_call: NA; v_call: TRBV10-3; j_call: TRBJ2-7; clone_size: NA; cdr3_aa: CAISSGIKSYEQYF; cdr3_nt: TGTGCCATCAGTTCGGGGATTAAATCCTACGAGCAGTACTTC
d_call: NA; v_call: TRBV6-5; j_call: TRBJ2-7; clone_size: NA; cdr3_aa: CASSPGTGLDYEQYF; cdr3_nt: TGTGCCAGCAGTCCAGGGACGGGACTGGACTACGAGCAGTACTTC
d_call: TRBD1; v_call: TRBV7-2; j_call: TRBJ1-4; clone_size: NA; cdr3_aa: CASSLAAQGGEKLFF; cdr3_nt: TGTGCCAGCAGCTTGGCTGCTCAGGGGGGTGAAAAACTGTTTTTT
d_call: TRBD1; v_call: TRBV7-2; j_call: TRBJ2-3; clone_size: NA; cdr3_aa: CASSFTGQPHTDTQYF; cdr3_nt: TGTGCCAGCAGCTTTACGGGACAGCCTCACACAGATACGCAGTATTTT
d_call: NA; v_call: TRBV4-1; j_call: TRBJ1-2; clone_size: NA; cdr3_aa: CASSQPGTLLGYTF; cdr3_nt: TGCGCCAGCAGCCAACCCGGGACACTATTGGGCTACACCTTC
d_call: NA; v_call: TRBV7-2; j_call: TRBJ2-5; clone_size: NA; cdr3_aa: CASSVDRVREQYF; cdr3_nt: TGTGCCAGCAGCGTAGACAGGGTGCGGGAGCAGTACTTC
d_call: TRBD1; v_call: TRBV14; j_call: TRBJ1-1; clone_size: NA; cdr3_aa: CASSQPTGLNTEAFF; cdr3_nt: TGTGCCAGCAGCCAGCCGACAGGGTTGAACACTGAAGCTTTCTTT
d_call: TRBD1; v_call: TRBV29-1; j_call: TRBJ2-7; clone_size: NA; cdr3_aa: CSVTTRDRGAYEQYF; cdr3_nt: TGCAGCGTTACCACCCGGGACAGGGGAGCCTACGAGCAGTACTTC
d_call: NA; v_call: TRBV7-3; j_call: TRBJ1-6; clone_size: NA; cdr3_aa: CASSLGHNSPLHF; cdr3_nt: TGTGCCAGCAGCTTAGGGCATAATTCACCCCTCCACTTT
d_call: NA; v_call: TRBV4-2; j_call: TRBJ2-2; clone_size: NA; cdr3_aa: CASSQEGHGSGELFF; cdr3_nt: TGTGCCAGCAGCCAAGAGGGACACGGAAGCGGGGAGCTGTTTTTT
d_call: NA; v_call: TRBV27; j_call: TRBJ1-2; clone_size: NA; cdr3_aa: CASSLWDNRGYTF; cdr3_nt: TGTGCCAGCAGTTTATGGGACAATCGAGGCTACACCTTC
d_call: TRBD1; v_call: TRBV7-2; j_call: TRBJ1-2; clone_size: once; cdr3_aa: CASRDRGTDGYTF; cdr3_nt: TGTGCCAGCAGAGACAGGGGAACTGATGGCTACACCTTC
d_call: NA; v_call: TRBV5-4; j_call: TRBJ1-2; clone_size: NA; cdr3_aa: CASSPPNRVESGYTF; cdr3_nt: TGTGCCAGCAGCCCACCTAACAGGGTAGAGTCAGGCTACACCTTC
d_call: TRBD1; v_call: TRBV5-3; j_call: TRBJ2-1; clone_size: NA; cdr3_aa: CARRDSDRGYQGAIGQFF; cdr3_nt: TGTGCCAGACGAGACTCCGACAGGGGATATCAAGGGGCGATCGGGCAGTTCTTC
d_call: TRBD1; v_call: TRBV19; j_call: TRBJ2-3; clone_size: once; cdr3_aa: CASSMGQGGADTQYF; cdr3_nt: TGTGCCAGTAGTATGGGACAGGGGGGCGCAGATACGCAGTATTTT
d_call: NA; v_call: TRBV19; j_call: TRBJ2-7; clone_size: NA; cdr3_aa: CASSNQDKLPSEQYF; cdr3_nt: TGTGCCAGTAGTAACCAGGACAAACTTCCTTCCGAGCAGTACTTC
d_call: TRBD1; v_call: TRBV6-6; j_call: TRBJ1-1; clone_size: NA; cdr3_aa: CASSFRQGNTEAFF; cdr3_nt: TGTGCCAGCAGTTTCCGACAGGGGAACACTGAAGCTTTCTTT
d_call: NA; v_call: TRBV6-5; j_call: TRBJ2-7; clone_size: NA; cdr3_aa: CASSQAGNNDEQYF; cdr3_nt: TGTGCCAGCAGCCAGGCCGGGAATAACGACGAGCAGTACTTC
d_call: NA; v_call: TRBV9; j_call: TRBJ1-1; clone_size: once; cdr3_aa: CASSERGVTNTEAFF; cdr3_nt: TGTGCCAGCAGCGAAAGGGGCGTGACAAACACTGAAGCTTTCTTT
d_call: TRBD1; v_call: TRBV27; j_call: TRBJ2-3; clone_size: once; cdr3_aa: CASSPDRVGTDTQYF; cdr3_nt: TGTGCCAGCAGTCCGGACAGGGTAGGCACAGATACGCAGTATTTT
d_call: TRBD2; v_call: TRBV7-7; j_call: TRBJ2-5; clone_size: NA; cdr3_aa: CASSSLLLAAQYF; cdr3_nt: TGTGCTAGCAGCTCGCTACTACTAGCGGCCCAGTACTTC
d_call: NA; v_call: TRBV30; j_call: TRBJ2-2; clone_size: NA; cdr3_aa: CAWSVREAGELFF; cdr3_nt: TGTGCCTGGAGTGTACGAGAGGCCGGGGAGCTGTTTTTT
d_call: NA; v_call: TRBV11-2; j_call: TRBJ1-2; clone_size: few; cdr3_aa: CASSFGPGVLNYGYTF; cdr3_nt: TGTGCCAGCAGCTTTGGGCCGGGGGTCCTAAACTATGGCTACACCTTC
d_call: NA; v_call: TRBV30; j_call: TRBJ1-3; clone_size: few; cdr3_aa: CAWSVVAGNTIYF; cdr3_nt: TGTGCCTGGAGTGTAGTGGCCGGAAACACCATATATTTT
d_call: NA; v_call: TRBV29-1; j_call: TRBJ2-5; clone_size: NA; cdr3_aa: CRKGLSGQETQYF; cdr3_nt: TGCAGGAAGGGTTTATCGGGACAAGAGACCCAGTACTTC
d_call: TRBD1; v_call: TRBV2; j_call: TRBJ1-5; clone_size: NA; cdr3_aa: CASSPRTGGNQPQHF; cdr3_nt: TGTGCCAGCAGTCCCCGGACAGGGGGCAATCAGCCCCAGCATTTT
d_call: TRBD2; v_call: TRBV19; j_call: TRBJ2-3; clone_size: NA; cdr3_aa: CASSIRLAGVTDTQYF; cdr3_nt: TGTGCCAGTAGTATCCGACTAGCGGGGGTCACAGATACGCAGTATTTT